This entry lists 13 T cell receptor beta chains sequenced from one sample in a study of blood T cell repertoires in COVID-19. The assay was immunoSEQ multiplex PCR, and TCRdb's table has in-frame clones only and misses some. The sample consists of hundreds of thousands of clones, roughly 88% of them appearing once. The specimen sequenced was peripheral blood. The receptors come from a human donor in a cohort sampled during active COVID-19.

V and J are TRBV4-3 and TRBJ1-1; no clear D. The germline CDR1 and CDR2 sequences are LGHNA and YSLEER. V dropped 0 bases and J dropped 11 bases, with 13 bases sitting between them. This CDR3 spans 13 amino acids. The CDR3 region is CASSQDLDGKAFF. Written as DNA, the CDR3 is TGCGCCAGCAGCCAAGATCTCGACGGGAAGGCTTTCTTT.

This clone was recorded only once. V is TRBV4-1 and J is TRBJ1-2; 12 nucleotides line up with TRBD1. This CDR3 is built from 19 residues. Trimming cost V 1 base and J 8 bases; bases outside gene matches: 17. CDR1 is MGHRA and CDR2 is YSYEKL in the germline V gene. Written as DNA, the CDR3 is TGCGCCAGCAGCCAAGCAGCCCCATCCGGGACAGGGGGCTCGGGCGGCTACACCTTC. It encodes CASSQAAPSGTGGSGGYTF.

This chain connects TRBV6-2 or TRBV6-3 to TRBJ1-5; no firm D call. This CDR3 contains 14 residues. V was cut by 1 base and J by 4 bases, with 8 bases left in between. Germline assignment: CDR1 MNHEY and CDR2 SVGEGT. This chain's CDR3 is CASSYLTWNQPQHF. The CDR3 DNA follows: TGTGCCAGCAGTTACTTGACTTGGAATCAGCCCCAGCATTTT.

This clone occurred many times. The chain couples TRBV7-2 to TRBJ1-6; D call uncertain. The length of the CDR3 is 15 residues. The V end was cut by 1 base, the J end by 10 bases, with 14 bases between. The V gene's germline CDR1 is SGHTA and CDR2 FQGNSA. The CDR3 region has the DNA TGTGCCAGCAGCTTAGATGGCAGTCCTTCCTCACCCCTCCACTTT. This sequence encodes CASSLDGSPSSPLHF.

J is TRBJ2-7 and V is TRBV19; TRBD1 matches at 7 bases. Trimming cost V 3 bases and J 2 bases; bases outside gene matches: 4. Looked up from germline, CDR1 is LNHDA and CDR2 is SQIVND (reference sequence). The CDR3 contains 14 residues. For the CDR3, the DNA is TGTGCCAGTAGTATGAAGGGGGCCACCTACGAGCAGTACTTC. Translated, it gives CASSMKGATYEQYF.

The rearrangement joins TRBV19 to TRBJ2-7; 8 nucleotides line up with TRBD2. The CDR3 totals 15 residues. Germline CDR1 is LNHDA and CDR2 is SQIVND (reference sequence). Unmatched junction bases numbered 11, after V lost 8 bases and J lost 2 bases. The CDR3 sequence: CASGARGGPTYEQYF. DNA of the CDR3: TGTGCCAGTGGAGCTCGGGGGGGACCTACCTACGAGCAGTACTTC.

V gene TRBV7-9 combines with J gene TRBJ1-2; possible D gene TRBD1, 6 bases. Between the trimmed V and J ends, which lost 0 bases and 7 bases, there was a span of 12 bases. The CDR3 is 14 amino acids. Germline CDR1 and CDR2: SEHNR and FQNEAQ (reference sequence). The CDR3 loop reads CASSLAQQGPGYTF. CDR3 sequence (DNA): TGTGCCAGCAGCTTAGCGCAACAGGGACCTGGCTACACCTTC.

The table lists this clone with a count of one. V gene TRBV6-2 or TRBV6-3 combines with J gene TRBJ1-3; D not resolved. CDR1 is MNHEY and CDR2 is SVGEGT in the germline V gene. Trimming removed 5 bases from V and 0 bases from J, with 11 bases in between. The CDR3 sequence is 15 residues long. The CDR3 DNA reads as TGTGCCAGCAGTAGCCGATTATTCTCTGGAAACACCATATATTTT. This encodes CASSSRLFSGNTIYF.

The chain couples TRBV29-1 to TRBJ1-3; D remains unclear. The CDR3 contains 12 residues. Germline V gene lookup returns CDR1 SQVTM and CDR2 ANQGSEA. Between the trimmed V and J ends, which lost 4 bases and 0 bases, there was a span of 4 bases. The CDR3 loop is CSVVSSGNTIYF. In DNA, the CDR3 is TGCAGCGTTGTCTCCTCTGGAAACACCATATATTTT.

The table lists this clone with a few counts. The V call is TRBV28, the J call TRBJ2-7; D is perhaps TRBD1 (5 bases). This CDR3 region has 14 residues. Germline V gene sequence: CDR1 MDHEN, CDR2 SYDVKM. Between the trimmed V and J ends, which lost 7 bases and 5 bases, there was a span of 18 bases. The CDR3 DNA reads as TGTGCCAGCATATTAGGGGCAGGCTCGCACGAGCAGTACTTC. Translation: CASILGAGSHEQYF. Full variable domain (remainder filled in from reference TRBV28 and TRBJ2-7): DVKVTQSSRYLVKRTGEKVFLECVQDMDHENMFWYRQDPGLGLRLIYFSYDVKMKEKGDIPEGYSVSREKKERFSLILESASTNQTSMYLCASILGAGSHEQYFGPGTRLTVT.

As to this clone: Other nucleotide sequences in the sample specify the same CDR3. J is TRBJ1-2 and V is TRBV28; D may be TRBD1 (6 bases). Trimming pared 5 bases from V and 4 bases from J, leaving 20 bases between. Germline CDR1 is MDHEN and CDR2 is SYDVKM. There are 16 residues in the CDR3. In nucleotides, the CDR3 is TGTGCCAGCAGTCTAGTAGGGGGGGGGTTGCCCTATGGCTACACCTTC. It yields the protein CASSLVGGGLPYGYTF.

The chain couples TRBV5-1 to TRBJ2-1; 12 bases are shared with TRBD2. Germline values: CDR1 SGHRS, CDR2 YFSETQ. J lost 5 bases, V lost 3 bases, and 3 bases had no gene match. CDR3 length equals 15 residues. CDR3 bases: TGCGCCAGCAGCTACACTAGCGGGGGGAACAATGAGCAGTTCTTC. It translates to CASSYTSGGNNEQFF.

This chain connects TRBV19 to TRBJ1-1, with TRBD1 identical over 7 bases. Trimming at V came to 7 bases and at J to 4 bases, leaving 6 bases not matched to a gene. The V gene's germline CDR1 is LNHDA and CDR2 SQIVND (reference sequence). There are 13 residues in the CDR3. The chain's CDR3 is CASNTGAPTEAFF. The CDR3 DNA reads TGTGCCAGTAATACAGGGGCCCCCACTGAAGCTTTCTTT.